The 7 T cell receptor beta chains reported below all come from one sample, sequenced in a study of blood T cells in healthy people across ages. Combining a sample-barcoded 5' primer with a J-beta primer mix, a second PCR ran for 7 to 11 cycles. TCRdb used MiXCR to reprocess the 5' RACE reads, holding one entry per CDR3 protein. The sample lists 800,000 or so distinct CDR3 sequences; around 25% were seen once. A further study also used this sample, focusing on T cells of mothers and their children.

The sample consisted of blood. Receptors originate from a boy between 10 and 17 years old in good health.

In this sample, this clonotype turned up a few times. The chain has TRBV15 and TRBJ2-5, with D hard to call. The J call is doubtful: the DNA matches TRBJ2-1 better. The CDR3 consists of 13 residues. Germline CDR1 is LNHNV and CDR2 is YYDKDF (reference sequence). The CDR3 spells CATSREVYNEQFF. DNA for the CDR3: TGTGCCACCAGCAGAGAAGTTTACAATGAGCAGTTCTTC.

The chain links TRBV20-1 to TRBJ1-3; 7 nucleotides align to TRBD1. Germline lookup yields CDR1 DFQATT and CDR2 SNEGSKA (reference sequence). The CDR3 loop spans 14 amino acids. Trimming cost V 6 bases and J 0 bases; bases outside gene matches: 5. The CDR3 DNA reads TGCAGTGCCCTAGGGGGCAGCTCTGGAAACACCATATATTTT. Translated, it gives CSALGGSSGNTIYF.

The chain combines TRBV7-9 with TRBJ1-1, with D possibly matching TRBD1 (6 bases). The ends were cut back, 2 bases at V and 2 bases at J, with 12 bases in the middle. This CDR3 contains 15 residues. Per germline, CDR1 SEHNR and CDR2 FQNEAQ (reference sequence). This chain's CDR3 is CASSLPGQTNTEAFF. The CDR3 region has the DNA TGTGCCAGCAGCTTACCCGGACAGACAAACACTGAAGCTTTCTTT.

This clonotype has just a few counts. The rearrangement uses TRBV18 and TRBJ1-4, with 10 positions matching TRBD1. This CDR3 is built from 15 residues. Unmatched junction bases numbered 2, after V lost 0 bases and J lost 7 bases. In germline, CDR1 is KGHSH, CDR2 LQKENI. Written as DNA, the CDR3 is TGTGCCAGCTCACCACCCCGGGACAGGGGTGAAAAACTGTTTTTT. This codes for CASSPPRDRGEKLFF.

This chain connects TRBV6-2 or TRBV6-3 to TRBJ2-3; D may be TRBD1 or TRBD2 (5 bases each). Trimming pared 2 bases from V and 4 bases from J, leaving 13 bases between. The V gene's germline CDR1 is MNHEY and CDR2 SVGEGT. CDR3 length: 15 residues. Here the CDR3 DNA reads TGTGCCAGCAGTTACCCTCAGGTGGGGGCAGATACGCAGTATTTT. Its translation: CASSYPQVGADTQYF.

The rearrangement uses TRBV20-1 and TRBJ2-5, with 7 bases aligning to TRBD2. The DNA end is more similar to TRBJ2-7, so the J call may be wrong. This CDR3 has 15 residues. CDR1 and CDR2 (germline): DFQATT, SNEGSKA (reference sequence). As DNA, the CDR3 is TGCAGTGCTAGAGACCGGACTAGTTATTCCTACGAGCAGTACTTC. Protein product: CSARDRTSYSYEQYF.

This clonotype was detected only a few times. The chain has TRBV7-8 and TRBJ2-4, with 9 positions matching TRBD2. The germline V gene encodes CDR1 SGHVS and CDR2 FQNEAQ. This CDR3 contains 16 residues. The V gene end was trimmed by 3 bases and the J gene end by 6 bases; junction bases not matched to a gene: 9. The CDR3 spells CASSFETSGRINIQYF. Written as DNA, the CDR3 is TGTGCCAGCAGCTTTGAAACAAGCGGGAGGATAAACATTCAGTACTTC.